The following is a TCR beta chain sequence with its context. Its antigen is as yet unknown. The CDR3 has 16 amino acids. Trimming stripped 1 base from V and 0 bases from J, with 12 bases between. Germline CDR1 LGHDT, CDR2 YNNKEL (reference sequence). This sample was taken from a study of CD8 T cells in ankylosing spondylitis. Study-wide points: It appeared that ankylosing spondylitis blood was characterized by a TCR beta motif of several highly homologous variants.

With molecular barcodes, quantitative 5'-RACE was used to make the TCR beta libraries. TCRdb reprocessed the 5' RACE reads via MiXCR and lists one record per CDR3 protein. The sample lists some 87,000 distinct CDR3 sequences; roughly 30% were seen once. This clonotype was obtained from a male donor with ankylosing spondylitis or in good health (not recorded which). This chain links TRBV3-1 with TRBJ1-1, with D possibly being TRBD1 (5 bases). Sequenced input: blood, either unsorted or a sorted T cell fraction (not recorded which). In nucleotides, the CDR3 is TGTGCCAGCAGCCAAGTTTGGGGCAGAGTGAACACTGAAGCTTTCTTT. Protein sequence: CASSQVWGRVNTEAFF. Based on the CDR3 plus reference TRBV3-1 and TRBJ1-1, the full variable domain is DTAVSQTPKYLVTQMGNDKSIKCEQNLGHDTMYWYKQDSKKFLKIMFSYNNKELIINETVPNRFSPKSPDKAHLNLHINSLELGDSAVYFCASSQVWGRVNTEAFFGQGTRLTVV.